This TCR beta chain was sequenced in a study of radiotherapy plus CTLA-4 blockade in lung cancer. Overall study context: Across the patients, objective responses occurred in about 18%, and disease control in 30% to 40%. Study-level findings and limits: Tumor-derived TCR clones expanded in blood after radiotherapy plus ipilimumab. Best predicting response, reportedly, were early blood T cell clone dynamics, with interferon-beta.

As for this clone: Its antigen is not known.

Sequencing used immunoSEQ multiplex PCR; TCRdb keeps in-frame clones, though not all of them. The data contain 80,000 to 95,000 clones, 83% of them seen just once; the ten biggest clones take up 0.75% to 0.95%. V lost 6 bases to trimming and J lost 4 bases, with 21 bases between them. This CDR3 has 16 residues. The germline CDR1 and CDR2 sequences are MDHEN and SYDVKM. The chain has TRBV28 and TRBJ1-2; D unresolved. Sample: peripheral blood, taken from a patient treated with radiotherapy plus ipilimumab. The clonotype originates from a human donor with non-small cell lung cancer who had stable disease on radiotherapy plus ipilimumab. CDR3 protein: CASRPGGTTFGYGYTF. CDR3 bases: TGTGCCAGCAGACCCGGAGGCACGACATTCGGCTATGGCTACACCTTC.